The present entry profiles one T cell receptor beta chain with its context. What it binds is unknown. Sequenced by immunoSEQ multiplex PCR; TCRdb stores in-frame clones only, minus some. The sample includes 1,500 or so clones, more than 70% of them seen just once. Per germline, CDR1 MGHRA and CDR2 YSYEKL. V was clipped by 5 bases and J by 3 bases; unmatched bases: 9. The CDR3 is 17 amino acids. The sample belongs to a study of chemoradiotherapy in HPV16-positive cancers. Study observations and caveats: Functional assays defining HPV-specific T cells used only a couple of HPV16-positive patients. Candidate HPV-specific clones and E7-related TCR motifs grew in tumor during treatment.

Here the sequenced sample was tumor tissue, taken from a patient who underwent chemoradiotherapy. The sequence was collected from a human donor with HPV-associated anogenital cancer. V is TRBV4-1 and J is TRBJ2-5, with 13 positions matching TRBD2. The CDR3 spells CASSSRTSGGSKETQYF. In nucleotides, the CDR3 is TGCGCCAGCAGCTCTCGGACTAGCGGGGGAAGTAAAGAGACCCAGTACTTC.